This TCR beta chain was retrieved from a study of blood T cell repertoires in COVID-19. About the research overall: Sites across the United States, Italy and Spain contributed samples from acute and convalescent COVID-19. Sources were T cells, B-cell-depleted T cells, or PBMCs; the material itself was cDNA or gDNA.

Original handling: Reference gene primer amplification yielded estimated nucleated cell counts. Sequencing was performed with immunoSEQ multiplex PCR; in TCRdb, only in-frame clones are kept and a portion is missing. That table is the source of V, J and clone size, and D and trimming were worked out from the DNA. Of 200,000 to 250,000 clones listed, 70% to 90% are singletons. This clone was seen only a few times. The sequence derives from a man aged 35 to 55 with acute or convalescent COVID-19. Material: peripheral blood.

CDR3 sequence reads: CASSQEKLAGSGNQPQHF. The CDR3 DNA follows: TGTGCCAGCAGCCAAGAGAAGCTAGCGGGTAGCGGCAATCAGCCCCAGCATTTT. The chain combines TRBV3-1 (or the pseudogene TRBV3-2) with TRBJ1-5; no reliable D call. Germline V lookup: CDR1 LGHDT, CDR2 YNNKEL (reference sequence). The CDR3 sequence is 18 residues long. Trimming pared 0 bases from V and 2 bases from J, leaving 17 bases between.